Many counts were recorded for the clone carrying this TCR beta chain. After template switching added a universal primer site, the resulting cDNA carried unique molecular identifiers. Using its own MiXCR run on the 5' RACE reads, TCRdb lists one record per CDR3 protein. The sample comprises approximately 140,000 distinct CDR3 sequences, roughly 3.5% of which are singletons, and roughly 8% rests with the top ten. The sample is drawn from a study of identical twins. The source material was memory T cells sorted from blood. This receptor was taken from a man between 18 and 35 years old in good health.

CDR3 in DNA: TGTGCCATCGGTACGGAATTAAACACTGAAGCTTTCTTT. Residues: CAIGTELNTEAFF. The chain uses TRBV10-3 and TRBJ1-1; D remains unclear. The CDR3 consists of 13 residues. Per the germline V gene, CDR1 is ENHRY and CDR2 is SYGVKD. V gave up 8 bases and J gave up 2 bases, with 12 bases separating them.